The clone carrying this T cell receptor (beta chain) was seen more than once but under ten times. What it binds is not known. The length of the CDR3 is 12 residues. V shed 6 bases and J shed 6 bases, with 9 bases lying between them. The V gene's germline CDR1 is SGHVS and CDR2 FQNEAQ. Extracted from the samples, RNA was reverse transcribed into cDNA to serve as the sequencing template. The protocol was immunoSEQ multiplex PCR, while the TCRdb copy is restricted to in-frame clones and leaves out a portion. The sample carries 55,000 to 65,000 clones, about 40% recorded once. The data originate from a study of CD8+ T cells in alopecia areata. Broader study findings: Scalp samples also yield sequences of resident alphabeta T cells from normal skin. Alopecia totalis/universalis scalp especially showed more expanded CD8+ clones than normal scalp.

Collected material from alopecia areata patients comprised lesional scalp punch biopsies and peripheral blood. PBMCs provided sorted CD4+ and CD8+ T cells. The sequenced material came from NKG2D-low CD8+ T cells sorted from blood. This sequence was found in a human donor with alopecia areata. This chain links TRBV7-8 with TRBJ2-1; D call uncertain. This CDR3 reads CASSGLSNEQFF. DNA for the CDR3: TGTGCCAGCAGTGGCTTAAGCAATGAGCAGTTCTTC.